Below are 14 T cell receptor beta chains sequenced from a single sample in a study of patients and donors after allogeneic stem cell transplantation. TCRdb used MiXCR to reprocess the RT-PCR reads, holding one entry per CDR3 protein. Found here are about a million distinct CDR3 sequences, roughly 18% of them singletons; the top ten hold approximately 5.9%. Sequencing input: blood, either unsorted or a sorted T cell fraction (not recorded which). These receptor sequences come from a human donor who was either an allogeneic HSCT recipient or a stem cell or donor lymphocyte infusion donor (not recorded which). It is not recorded whose cells these are; they may come from a transplant donor.

J is TRBJ1-1 and V is TRBV20-1, with TRBD1 identical over 7 bases. The CDR3 sequence is 13 residues long. V shed 3 bases, J shed 5 bases, and the junction held 6 bases outside the gene matches. The germline CDR1 and CDR2 sequences are DFQATT and SNEGSKA (reference sequence). The DNA for the CDR3 is TGCAGTGCTAGGCAGGGGGGGAAAACTGAAGCTTTCTTT. Its translation is CSARQGGKTEAFF.

This clonotype was picked up a small number of times. The chain has TRBV13 and TRBJ1-1; 8 bases agree with TRBD1. The CDR3 has 15 amino acids. The trim removed 4 bases at V and 1 base at J, leaving 5 bases unmatched. From germline, CDR1 is PRHDT and CDR2 FYEKMQ (reference sequence). The CDR3 region is CASSYSDRGNTEAFF. In nucleotides, the CDR3 is TGTGCCAGCAGCTATTCTGACAGGGGGAACACTGAAGCTTTCTTT.

V gene TRBV20-1 combines with J gene TRBJ2-4; D is unresolved. The CDR3 contains 13 residues. V shed 0 bases and J shed 4 bases, with 7 bases lying between them. Per the germline V gene, CDR1 is DFQATT and CDR2 is SNEGSKA (reference sequence). The CDR3 region has the DNA TGCAGTGCTAGAGAGCCCCCAAAAAACATTCAGTACTTC. It yields the protein CSAREPPKNIQYF.

The rearrangement uses TRBV7-2 and TRBJ2-1; 10 nucleotides match TRBD1. Germline CDR1 is SGHTA and CDR2 is FQGNSA. With 3 bases clipped from V and 6 bases from J, the junction kept 5 bases outside the gene matches. The CDR3 is 15 residues long. This CDR3 reads CASSFHRDRGNEQFF. The CDR3 DNA sequence: TGTGCCAGCAGCTTTCACCGGGACAGGGGCAATGAGCAGTTCTTC.

This clonotype was counted ten times or more. V is TRBV6-2 or TRBV6-3 and J is TRBJ1-5, with D possibly TRBD1 on 6 matching bases. The length of the CDR3 is 15 residues. Germline V gene lookup returns CDR1 MNHEY and CDR2 SVGEGT. V lost 6 bases to trimming and J lost 1 base, with 13 bases between them. CDR3 bases: TGTGCCAGCAGGCAGCCGGGACACAGCAATCAGCCCCAGCATTTT. Translating it yields CASRQPGHSNQPQHF.

This clonotype showed up just a few times. The V and J genes are TRBV5-1 and TRBJ2-2, with D uncertain. V gave up 0 bases and J gave up 1 base, with 7 bases separating them. This CDR3 is built from 15 residues. CDR1 and CDR2 from the germline V gene are SGHRS and YFSETQ. The CDR3, as DNA: TGCGCCAGCAGCTTGGGCGACATGAACACCGGGGAGCTGTTTTTT. The encoded protein is CASSLGDMNTGELFF.

The chain links TRBV7-3 to TRBJ1-1, with a tentative D call TRBD1 (5 bases). CDR1 SGHTA and CDR2 FQGTGA come from the germline V gene. V was pared by 5 bases and J by 4 bases, with 11 bases between. The CDR3 is 13 amino acids. Here the CDR3 reads CASSRGSGTEAFF. In nucleotides, the CDR3 is TGTGCCAGCAGCCGGGGGAGTGGCACTGAAGCTTTCTTT.

This clonotype was recorded a few times. The chain joins TRBV7-2 to TRBJ2-5; D is unresolved. The CDR3 loop spans 13 amino acids. V dropped 1 base and J dropped 5 bases, with 8 bases sitting between them. Germline CDR1 is SGHTA and CDR2 is FQGNSA. The CDR3: CASSLVSGETQYF. In DNA, the CDR3 is TGTGCCAGCAGCTTAGTCTCTGGGGAGACCCAGTACTTC.

This clonotype was found a few times. The junction departs from germline at one end; a sequencing error may be responsible. V is TRBV3-1 and J is TRBJ1-6, with D unclear. From germline, CDR1 is LGHDT and CDR2 YNNKEL (reference sequence). The CDR3 contains 15 residues. CDR3: CASNQKVGWNSPLHF. CDR3 nucleotide sequence: TGTGCCAGCAACCAAAAGGTGGGGTGGAATTCACCCCTCCACTTT.

The chain uses TRBV6-2 or TRBV6-3 and TRBJ1-1; perhaps TRBD1 as D (5 bases). V was pared by 4 bases and J by 3 bases, with 21 bases between. The CDR3 runs 17 residues. Germline V lookup: CDR1 MNHEY, CDR2 SVGEGT. The CDR3: CASSFSRVGLGYTEAFF. DNA for the CDR3: TGTGCCAGCAGTTTTAGCAGGGTTGGCCTGGGGTACACTGAAGCTTTCTTT.

This clonotype was detected only a few times. This chain links TRBV6-1 with TRBJ2-7; 8 bases line up with TRBD1. CDR3 length: 14 residues. In germline, CDR1 is MNHNS, CDR2 SASEGT. Trimming took 4 bases from V and 2 from J; bases not matched to a gene: 4. The chain's CDR3 is CASSAETGAYEQYF. The CDR3 DNA reads as TGTGCCAGCAGTGCCGAGACAGGGGCCTACGAGCAGTACTTC.

This clonotype was seen a handful of times. The chain recombines TRBV6-2 or TRBV6-3 with TRBJ2-7, with a tentative D call TRBD2 (5 bases). The CDR3 is 15 amino acids. Germline assignment: CDR1 MNHEY and CDR2 SVGEGT. V lost 2 bases and J lost 0, with 11 bases in between. In DNA, the CDR3 is TGTGCCAGCAGTTACGGAGGCACGAGCTCCTACGAGCAGTACTTC. It codes for CASSYGGTSSYEQYF.

The V gene is TRBV7-9, the J gene TRBJ2-5; D assignment may be TRBD1 or TRBD2 (5 bases each). This CDR3 is 13 amino acids long. The V and J ends lost 1 base and 10 bases respectively, with 13 bases between them. Germline values: CDR1 SEHNR, CDR2 FQNEAQ (reference sequence). DNA of the CDR3: TGTGCCAGCAGCTTAGGGGACCAAGTGGACCAGTACTTC. The encoded protein is CASSLGDQVDQYF.

The CDR3 protein is CASSPSFEGSYEQYF. CDR3 DNA: TGTGCCAGCAGCCCGTCGTTCGAGGGCTCCTACGAGCAGTACTTC. The V gene is TRBV6-1, the J gene TRBJ2-7, with TRBD2 as a possible D gene (5 bases). Germline-derived CDR1 and CDR2 are MNHNS and SASEGT. This CDR3 spans 15 amino acids. The V end was cut by 6 bases, the J end by 0 bases, with 15 bases between.